The 20 T cell receptor beta chains in this list originate from one sample, sequenced in a study of graft-versus-host responses after intestinal transplantation. TCRdb keeps only in-frame clones here, not all; method: immunoSEQ multiplex PCR. The sample lists over 100,000 clones; around 94% were seen once. No antigen is known for these receptors. The source was unstimulated CD8+ T cells sorted from spleen or lymph node cells, collected before transplant. The receptors were sampled from a human donor who was the organ donor for an intestinal transplant.

This chain connects TRBV29-1 to TRBJ1-2; the match to TRBD1 covers 9 bases. The CDR3 is made up of 11 amino acids. Germline CDR1 and CDR2: SQVTM and ANQGSEA. With V trimmed by 6 bases and J by 8 bases, 4 bases remained unmatched. The CDR3 protein is CSVGTGSGYTF. In DNA, the CDR3 is TGCAGCGTGGGGACAGGGAGCGGCTACACCTTC.

The CDR3 bases are TGTGCCAGCAGCACCCGGACTAGCGGGACGGAGACCCAGTACTTC. Translated: CASSTRTSGTETQYF. This chain connects TRBV11-2 to TRBJ2-5, with 12 bases identical to TRBD2. The CDR3 spans 15 residues. The V and J ends lost 5 bases and 5 bases, in that order; junction bases with no gene match: 6. The V gene's germline CDR1 is SGHAT and CDR2 FQNNGV.

This rearrangement joins TRBV4-1 to TRBJ2-7, with TRBD1 identical over 8 bases. Germline CDR1 and CDR2: MGHRA and YSYEKL. Germline trimming cut 1 base from V and 4 bases from J; bases unmatched to any gene: 9. The CDR3 is 16 residues long. The chain's CDR3 is CASSQGIGQGSYEQYF. The DNA of the CDR3 is TGCGCCAGCAGCCAAGGGATCGGACAGGGATCGTACGAGCAGTACTTC.

The chain recombines TRBV10-3 with TRBJ2-3; D is unclear. Looked up from germline, CDR1 is ENHRY and CDR2 is SYGVKD. Trimming removed 11 bases at V and 8 bases at J, with 23 bases between. CDR3 length: 14 residues. The CDR3 loop is CASLPPGRRVTQYF. For the CDR3, the DNA is TGTGCCTCCCTCCCCCCGGGCCGCCGGGTTACGCAGTATTTT.

The chain is built from TRBV7-2 and TRBJ2-7; D not certain. Trimming pared 1 base from V and 3 bases from J, leaving 13 bases between. Germline V gives CDR1 SGHTA, CDR2 FQGNSA. This CDR3 has 15 residues. In DNA form, the CDR3 reads TGTGCCAGCAGCTTAGGGCTACAGAGGAGCTACGAGCAGTACTTC. It specifies CASSLGLQRSYEQYF.

V gene TRBV6-5 combines with J gene TRBJ2-7; D might be TRBD1 (5 bases). Germline CDR1 is MNHEY and CDR2 is SVGAGI. This CDR3 is 13 amino acids long. V lost 2 bases and J 5 bases, leaving 10 bases between the germline ends. The CDR3 bases are TGTGCCAGCAGTTACGGGGCTAGTAACGAGCAGTACTTC. Translated: CASSYGASNEQYF.

V is TRBV9 and J is TRBJ1-2; D may be TRBD1 (5 bases). The CDR3 loop spans 14 amino acids. Germline CDR1 is SGDLS and CDR2 is YYNGEE. The germline V and J ends were trimmed by 2 bases and 7 bases, with 15 bases remaining between them. CDR3: CASSVDTPGTGYTF. CDR3 bases: TGTGCCAGCAGCGTTGACACCCCGGGGACTGGCTACACCTTC. The variable domain in full, completed from reference TRBV9 and TRBJ1-2, reads DSGVTQTPKHLITATGQRVTLRCSPRSGDLSVYWYQQSLDQGLQFLIQYYNGEERAKGNILERFSAQQFPDLHSELNLSSLELGDSALYFCASSVDTPGTGYTFGSGTRLTVV.

This clone occurred a few times. The same CDR3 arises from other DNA sequences in this sample as well. The chain links TRBV6-1 to TRBJ2-7; D not certain. Germline CDR1 reads MNHNS; CDR2 reads SASEGT. This CDR3 region has 12 residues. The V and J ends lost 3 bases and 0 bases respectively, with 3 bases between them. DNA of the CDR3: TGTGCCAGCAGTGAGAGCTCCTACGAGCAGTACTTC. Its translation is CASSESSYEQYF.

The gene calls are TRBV9 and TRBJ2-3; D is perhaps TRBD1 or TRBD2 (6 bases each). The germline V gene encodes CDR1 SGDLS and CDR2 YYNGEE. This CDR3 is built from 15 residues. Trimming left V 0 bases short and J 2 bases short, with 10 bases between. The CDR3 loop reads CASSVAGAFTDTQYF. The CDR3 DNA follows: TGTGCCAGCAGCGTAGCGGGGGCTTTCACAGATACGCAGTATTTT.

The V and J genes are TRBV19 and TRBJ1-1; D is undetermined. Germline V CDR1 and CDR2: LNHDA, SQIVND (reference sequence). The length of the CDR3 is 13 residues. V dropped 6 bases and J dropped 0 bases, with 8 bases sitting between them. The CDR3: CASRTSMNTEAFF. The CDR3 DNA follows: TGTGCCAGTAGGACTTCCATGAACACTGAAGCTTTCTTT. The variable domain in full, with the rest retrieved from reference TRBV19 and TRBJ1-1, is DGGITQSPKYLFRKEGQNVTLSCEQNLNHDAMYWYRQDPGQGLRLIYYSQIVNDFQKGDIAEGYSVSREKKESFPLTVTSAQKNPTAFYLCASRTSMNTEAFFGQGTRLTVV.

The rearrangement links TRBV25-1 to TRBJ2-1, with TRBD1 matching 11 bases. Germline loops: CDR1 MGHDK, CDR2 SYGVNS. Unmatched junction bases numbered 8, after V lost 5 bases and J lost 8 bases. The CDR3 is 15 residues long. DNA of the CDR3: TGTGCCAGCAGTTTTCGGACAGGGGGCAACGATGAGCAGTTCTTC. Translation: CASSFRTGGNDEQFF.

J is TRBJ2-7 and V is TRBV25-1; D not resolved. With 6 bases removed from V and 0 bases from J, the gap between germline ends came to 6 bases. Germline V gives CDR1 MGHDK, CDR2 SYGVNS. CDR3 length equals 12 residues. CDR3 sequence reads: CASSYNSYEQYF. CDR3 DNA sequence: TGTGCCAGCAGCTACAACTCCTACGAGCAGTACTTC.

This sequence joins TRBV5-1 and TRBJ2-2, with a weak D call TRBD2 (6 bases). The V gene's germline CDR1 is SGHRS and CDR2 YFSETQ. V was cut by 0 bases and J by 4 bases, with 10 bases left in between. The CDR3 runs to 15 residues. The CDR3 protein is CASSLEAGSTGELFF. In DNA form, the CDR3 reads TGCGCCAGCAGCTTGGAAGCGGGTAGCACCGGGGAGCTGTTTTTT.

The chain links TRBV27 to TRBJ2-1; 9 bases are shared with TRBD2. Germline V lookup: CDR1 MNHEY, CDR2 SMNVEV (reference sequence). CDR3 size: 15 residues. The V gene end was trimmed by 6 bases and the J gene end by 3 bases; junction bases not matched to a gene: 6. The CDR3 reads CASRPASGDYNEQFF. The CDR3, as DNA: TGTGCCAGCAGGCCCGCTAGCGGGGACTACAATGAGCAGTTCTTC.

As for this clone: At one boundary the junction diverges from the germline segment, which might be a read error. The same CDR3 arises from other DNA sequences in this sample as well. The V gene is TRBV11-2, the J gene TRBJ1-5; D perhaps matches TRBD1 (5 bases). From germline, CDR1 is SGHAT and CDR2 FQNNGV. This CDR3 region has 15 residues. In nucleotides, the CDR3 is TGCGCCAGCAGCTTAGGGGTCACGGGCAATCAGCCCCAGCATTTT. Encoded protein: CASSLGVTGNQPQHF. Looking up the rest from reference TRBV11-2 and TRBJ1-5 gives the full variable domain: EAGVAQSPRYKIIEKRQSVAFWCNPISGHATLYWYQQILGQGPKLLIQFQNNGVVDDSQLPKDRFSAERLKGVDSTLKIQPAKLEDSAVYLCASSLGVTGNQPQHFGDGTRLSIL.

J is TRBJ2-5 and V is TRBV2; the match to TRBD2 covers 8 bases. V shed 7 bases and J 4 bases; nucleotides not matched to a gene: 8. The CDR3 has 14 residues. CDR1 and CDR2 from the germline V gene are SNHLY and FYNNEI. CDR3 protein: CASIRTSTGETQYF. DNA of the CDR3: TGTGCCAGCATTAGGACTAGCACGGGAGAGACCCAGTACTTC.

The chain is built from TRBV9 and TRBJ2-3; 15 positions agree with TRBD2. V lost 4 bases to trimming and J lost 6 bases; unmatched junction nucleotides: 6. Germline loops: CDR1 SGDLS, CDR2 YYNGEE. This CDR3 has 16 residues. The CDR3 DNA follows: TGTGCCAGCAGCCCTTGGACTAGCGGGAGGGAGGATACGCAGTATTTT. This codes for CASSPWTSGREDTQYF.

The chain combines TRBV28 with TRBJ2-7, with D perhaps matching TRBD2 (5 bases). The germline V and J ends were trimmed by 2 bases and 1 base, with 15 bases remaining between them. Germline CDR1 reads MDHEN; CDR2 reads SYDVKM. The CDR3 runs to 16 residues. The CDR3 region has the DNA TGTGCCAGCAGTTTACGGGCAGACTATTTTTCCTACGAGCAGTACTTC. Its protein product is CASSLRADYFSYEQYF.

The chain is built from TRBV27 and TRBJ2-1; TRBD2 is a possible D gene (5 bases). V was cut by 3 bases and J by 7 bases, with 16 bases left in between. This CDR3 spans 15 amino acids. Looked up from germline, CDR1 is MNHEY and CDR2 is SMNVEV (reference sequence). The CDR3 DNA reads TGTGCCAGCAGTTTGGCTAGCTCATTTCCGAATGAGCAGTTCTTC. Its translation: CASSLASSFPNEQFF.

About this clone itself: Distinct nucleotide sequences in the sample also encode this CDR3. The V and J genes are TRBV27 and TRBJ2-1; possibly TRBD1 for D (5 bases). CDR1 is MNHEY, CDR2 SMNVEV, per germline (reference sequence). The CDR3 length is 15 residues. The germline V and J ends were trimmed by 6 bases and 4 bases, with 16 bases remaining between them. CDR3 nucleotides: TGTGCCAGCAGCCAGGGTCCCCCCATTTACAATGAGCAGTTCTTC. This sequence encodes CASSQGPPIYNEQFF.